These 3 T cell receptor beta chains were sequenced from one sample in a study of T-cell memory formation after mild COVID-19. TCRdb re-derived calls from the 5' RACE reads in MiXCR, one entry per CDR3 protein. The sample lists some 350,000 distinct CDR3 sequences; roughly 13% were seen once. Material for sequencing was PBMCs or a T cell subset sorted from them (not recorded which). Every receptor here comes from a man aged 18 to 30 who had mild COVID-19 (a few samples of this study predate the infection). Cell type and time point are not known.

The chain employs TRBV30 and TRBJ1-2; TRBD1 might be the D (6 bases). Germline values: CDR1 GTSNPN, CDR2 SVGIG (reference sequence). There are 14 residues in the CDR3. V dropped 4 bases and J dropped 4 bases, with 16 bases sitting between them. CDR3 residues: CAWTPTGFGYGYTF. The CDR3 region has the DNA TGTGCCTGGACTCCTACAGGGTTCGGCTATGGCTACACCTTC.

The chain couples TRBV6-5 to TRBJ2-5; D not resolved. Trimming removed 3 bases at V and 7 bases at J, with 6 bases between. Germline-derived CDR1 and CDR2 are MNHEY and SVGAGI. This CDR3 comprises 11 residues. The CDR3 DNA is TGTGCCAGCAGTTATGGCGCGACCCAGTACTTC. Its protein product is CASSYGATQYF.

This clonotype occurred a few times. The chain recombines TRBV14 with TRBJ2-3; a weak D match, TRBD1 (5 bases). The germline CDR1 and CDR2 sequences are SGHDN and FVKESK. V was cut by 5 bases and J by 5 bases, with 17 bases left in between. CDR3 length: 15 amino acids. Here the CDR3 reads CASSERRLGRDTQYF. In DNA, the CDR3 is TGTGCCAGCAGCGAACGGAGATTGGGGCGAGATACGCAGTATTTT. Complete variable domain (other parts from reference TRBV14 and TRBJ2-3): EAGVTQFPSHSVIEKGQTVTLRCDPISGHDNLYWYRRVMGKEIKFLLHFVKESKQDESGMPNNRFLAERTGGTYSTLKVQPAELEDSGVYFCASSERRLGRDTQYFGPGTRLTVL.